This T cell receptor beta chain was captured in a study of blood T cells in healthy people across ages. Then a second PCR, running roughly 6 to 12 cycles, was carried out with a sample-barcoded 5' primer and a J-beta primer mix. In TCRdb, the 5' RACE reads were re-called with MiXCR into one record per CDR3 protein. This table holds 600,000 to 900,000 distinct CDR3 sequences, 20% to 30% found once. Germline trimming cut 8 bases from V and 1 base from J; bases unmatched to any gene: 7. The CDR3 consists of 14 residues. Germline lookup yields CDR1 MNHEY and CDR2 SMNVEV (reference sequence). Total RNA extracted from each sample amounted to at least 5.5 micrograms. These data also featured in a second study, about T cells of mothers and their children.

This sequence joins TRBV27 and TRBJ2-5; the match to TRBD2 covers 7 bases. This TCR was sampled from a boy aged 5-17 years in good health. Sample: blood. The CDR3, as DNA: TGTGCCAGCGGGCGGGCGGGGGTCCAAGAGACCCAGTACTTC. It is translated as CASGRAGVQETQYF.